The next 15 T cell receptor beta chains were all read from a single sample in a study of cytomegalovirus exposure and HLA in healthy donors. This PCR relied on a set of 60 Vbeta primers and 13 Jbeta primers. Profiling relied on immunoSEQ multiplex PCR, and the TCRdb table lists in-frame clones only, not all of them. The sample consists of roughly 150,000 clones, about 68% of them appearing once. The sample taken for sequencing was PBMCs. All receptors derive from a female donor in good health and CMV-seronegative.

In this sample, this clone turned up a few times. The rearrangement joins TRBV30 to TRBJ2-1, with D possibly TRBD1 on 5 matching bases. CDR1 and CDR2 from the germline V gene are GTSNPN and SVGIG (reference sequence). The CDR3 sequence is 16 residues long. V lost 2 bases to trimming and J lost 0 bases, with 14 bases between them. DNA for the CDR3: TGTGCCTGGAGTCTCCCAGGGCTTTCCTCCTACAATGAGCAGTTCTTC. Encoded protein: CAWSLPGLSSYNEQFF.

V usage is TRBV28 and J usage is TRBJ2-4; D is unresolved. The V and J ends lost 6 bases and 0 bases respectively, with 12 bases between them. CDR3 size: 15 residues. The germline V gene has CDR1 MDHEN and CDR2 SYDVKM. The CDR3 protein is CASRPPGGAKNIQYF. The CDR3 region has the DNA TGTGCCAGCAGACCTCCCGGCGGAGCCAAAAACATTCAGTACTTC.

In this sample, this clone turned up a few times. The chain couples TRBV7-9 to TRBJ2-4, with 8 bases fitting TRBD1. CDR3 length: 15 residues. CDR1 is SEHNR and CDR2 is FQNEAQ in the germline V gene (reference sequence). V dropped 5 bases and J dropped 4; count of bases not matched to a gene: 7. CDR3: CASSPQGTGKNIQYF. The CDR3 DNA follows: TGTGCCAGCAGCCCCCAAGGGACAGGAAAAAACATTCAGTACTTC.

This sequence joins TRBV29-1 and TRBJ2-1, with TRBD2 identical over 8 bases. The germline gives CDR1 SQVTM, CDR2 ANQGSEA. The V gene end was trimmed by 4 bases and the J gene end by 6 bases; junction bases not matched to a gene: 11. This CDR3 has 15 residues. The CDR3 region has the DNA TGCAGCGTTGTGGCAGCGGGGGCGCAGAGCAATGAGCAGTTCTTC. Translating it yields CSVVAAGAQSNEQFF.

The chain carries TRBV7-2 and TRBJ2-1, with 13 bases fitting TRBD2. The J segment lost 7 bases and the V segment lost 4 bases, leaving 10 bases of the junction unmatched. CDR3 length equals 17 residues. CDR1 and CDR2 from the germline V gene are SGHTA and FQGNSA. CDR3 in DNA: TGTGCCAGCAGCTCCCGCGGGACTAGCGGGAATCGGAATGAGCAGTTCTTC. Encoded protein: CASSSRGTSGNRNEQFF.

The J gene is TRBJ2-6, the V gene TRBV7-3; D might be TRBD2 (5 bases). V was clipped by 3 bases and J by 5 bases, with 14 bases between them. The CDR3 is 16 residues long. Germline CDR1 is SGHTA and CDR2 is FQGTGA. CDR3 amino acids: CASSLGGSSRANVLTF. The CDR3 nucleotides read TGTGCCAGCAGCTTGGGTGGGAGTTCCAGGGCCAACGTCCTGACTTTC. Full variable domain (rest looked up from reference TRBV7-3 and TRBJ2-6): GAGVSQTPSNKVTEKGKYVELRCDPISGHTALYWYRQSLGQGPEFLIYFQGTGAADDSGLPNDRFFAVRPEGSVSTLKIQRTERGDSAVYLCASSLGGSSRANVLTFGAGSRLTVL.

This clone turned up a few times. The V and J genes are TRBV4-2 and TRBJ2-2; D is ambiguous. The CDR3 has 14 residues. With 0 bases removed from V and 1 base from J, the gap between germline ends came to 3 bases. Germline V gene sequence: CDR1 LGHNA, CDR2 YNFKEQ. CDR3 region: CASSQDWNTGELFF. The DNA of the CDR3 is TGTGCCAGCAGCCAAGACTGGAACACCGGGGAGCTGTTTTTT.

This sequence joins TRBV5-4 and TRBJ2-1; 7 bases are a match to TRBD2. Germline loops: CDR1 SGHNT, CDR2 YYREEE (reference sequence). V lost 9 bases and J lost 0; bases outside the gene matches: 9. The CDR3 totals 15 residues. This CDR3 reads CATHPRGSSYNEQFF. CDR3 nucleotides: TGTGCCACTCACCCTCGCGGGAGCTCCTACAATGAGCAGTTCTTC.

The DNA of the CDR3 is TGTGCCATCAGTAAAAGACAGGGGGGGTATGCCACTGAAGCTTTCTTT. This sequence encodes CAISKRQGGYATEAFF. The chain joins TRBV10-3 to TRBJ1-1, with TRBD1 identical over 9 bases. The trim removed 5 bases at V and 4 bases at J, leaving 11 bases unmatched. Germline lookup yields CDR1 ENHRY and CDR2 SYGVKD. The CDR3 runs to 16 residues.

This chain connects TRBV2 to TRBJ2-7; TRBD2 is a possible D gene (6 bases). The CDR3 contains 12 residues. V lost 8 bases to trimming and J lost 3 bases, with 11 bases between them. Germline V lookup: CDR1 SNHLY, CDR2 FYNNEI. For the CDR3, the DNA is TGTGCCAGCTCCAGGACTATCTACGAGCAGTACTTC. Its protein is CASSRTIYEQYF.

The table lists this clone with a few counts. V usage is TRBV4-2 and J usage is TRBJ1-5; a weak D match, TRBD1 (5 bases). Trimming pared 0 bases from V and 0 bases from J, leaving 12 bases between. The germline V gene has CDR1 LGHNA and CDR2 YNFKEQ. CDR3 length: 17 amino acids. CDR3 sequence: CASSQDVGGYSNQPQHF. CDR3 bases: TGTGCCAGCAGCCAAGATGTCGGGGGATATAGCAATCAGCCCCAGCATTTT.

In its sample, this clone was seen a few times. This chain connects TRBV7-2 to TRBJ1-4, with 9 bases matching TRBD1. V lost 5 bases, J lost 8 bases, and 12 bases stayed unmatched. The germline V gene has CDR1 SGHTA and CDR2 FQGNSA. This CDR3 has 16 residues. The DNA of the CDR3 is TGTGCCAGCAGCAGACGCGGGGGACAGGGAGGCGAAAAACTGTTTTTT. Its protein product is CASSRRGGQGGEKLFF. The whole variable domain, filled in from reference TRBV7-2 and TRBJ1-4, reads GAGVSQSPSNKVTEKGKDVELRCDPISGHTALYWYRQSLGQGLEFLIYFQGNSAPDKSGLPSDRFSAERTGGSVSTLTIQRTQQEDSAVYLCASSRRGGQGGEKLFFGSGTQLSVL.

CDR3 sequence reads: CASSPCRDSNEQFF. CDR3 DNA: TGTGCCAGCAGCCCCTGCCGGGACAGCAATGAGCAGTTCTTC. The chain joins TRBV12-1 to TRBJ2-1; TRBD1 is taken as the D call from the table, unchecked against the DNA. TRBV12-1 is a pseudogene segment. This CDR3 is 14 amino acids long.

Only a few counts were recorded for this clone. The V and J genes are TRBV10-3 and TRBJ2-7; TRBD2 agrees at 7 bases. The CDR3 runs to 17 residues. Trimming at V came to 2 bases and at J to 3 bases, leaving 13 bases not matched to a gene. CDR1 and CDR2 (germline): ENHRY, SYGVKD. The DNA of the CDR3 is TGTGCCATCAGTGAGACAGACACGAGCTGGGGGGGCTACGAGCAGTACTTC. Translating gives CAISETDTSWGGYEQYF.

This clone was detected once. The gene calls are TRBV9 and TRBJ2-6, with D possibly TRBD1 on 5 matching bases. The CDR3 loop spans 19 amino acids. The germline CDR1 and CDR2 sequences are SGDLS and YYNGEE. V was pared by 4 bases and J by 0 bases, with 20 bases between. The CDR3 is CASSSLGPGRTSGANVLTF. The CDR3 DNA reads as TGTGCCAGCAGCTCCCTGGGGCCAGGCCGCACCTCTGGGGCCAACGTCCTGACTTTC. Together with reference TRBV9 and TRBJ2-6, the CDR3 gives the full variable domain: DSGVTQTPKHLITATGQRVTLRCSPRSGDLSVYWYQQSLDQGLQFLIQYYNGEERAKGNILERFSAQQFPDLHSELNLSSLELGDSALYFCASSSLGPGRTSGANVLTFGAGSRLTVL.